This TCR beta chain was retrieved from a study of T cells after yellow fever vaccination. Study observations and caveats: A weaker but faster secondary response was observed, peaking on day 5 versus 15. Most clones from primary vaccination were detected again post-booster (approximately 97% CD4, around 88% CD8).

This clonotype appeared many times. The target antigen is unknown. This CDR3 spans 17 amino acids. CDR1 is DFQATT, CDR2 SNEGSKA, per germline (reference sequence). J lost 9 bases, V lost 1 base, and 17 bases had no gene match. By 5'RACE template switching, TCR cDNA was produced, with a universal primer site and UMIs added in the process. One entry per CDR3 protein, called by TCRdb with MiXCR from the 5' RACE reads. The sample records approximately 300,000 distinct CDR3 sequences, about 10% being singletons. The chain combines TRBV20-1 with TRBJ2-1; TRBD2 matches 8 bases. The receptor was derived from a man aged 18 to 30 who received the YFV17D yellow fever vaccine. Sequenced material: CD4+ T cells sorted from PBMCs, taken 45 days after the yellow fever booster vaccination. The CDR3 nucleotides are TGCAGTGCTAGAGCAGTAGCGGGGACGCCCGCAATGGGTGAGCAGTTCTTC. The encoded protein is CSARAVAGTPAMGEQFF.